The TCR beta chain under discussion was sequenced for a study of T-cell reconstitution after alpha-beta-depleted transplantation in children (dated by TCRdb to the mid-2010s). A note on the overall study: Using TCR repertoire profiling, the study followed T-cell immune reconstitution in a quantitative way in children after TCRalphabeta/CD19-depleted allogeneic hematopoietic cell transplantation. Broader findings and caveats from the paper: Hyperexpanded clone frequencies declined over subsequent months; after one year, T-cell counts and TCRbeta diversity were mostly attributed to newly produced T cells. The high TCRbeta diversity at day 60 in some patients was ascribed to recipient T cells and intrathymic progenitors that had survived conditioning. The apparently early alphabetaT-cell count recovery about two months after transplant was reportedly dependent on only several hundred rapidly expanded clones derived from non-depleted graft cells.

Trimming removed 4 bases from V and 1 base from J; the gene matches leave 5 bases unexplained. The germline V gene encodes CDR1 DFQATT and CDR2 SNEGSKA (reference sequence). Measured from the cysteine to the phenylalanine, the CDR3 is 14 residues long. Kept here is only the CDR3 DNA, which spans 42 bases and is read in frame from base 1. Receptors were amplified or captured by PCR. Sequencing relied on an Illumina HiSeq 2500. TCR libraries were prepared with molecular barcoding, using unique molecular identifiers to normalize TCRbeta repertoire quantification. The public reads were run again by TCRdb, first through fastp at Q25 and then through MiXCR, and only productive beta chains were kept. Duplicate CDR3 protein sequences are folded into a single record with the most common DNA and genes. The sample data list a few hundred thousand distinct CDR3 sequences, and around 13% of these were observed just once. The top ten hold 2% to 2.5% of the sample.

The treatment or condition label corresponds to: allogeneic hematopoietic cell transplantation with graft depleted of TCRalphabeta T cells and CD19 B cells. Transplant recipients were children who received TCRalphabeta/CD19-depleted allogeneic hematopoietic cell grafts. Turning to this clonotype: Its antigen specificity is not known. The record has no base qualities; no much larger clone is one base away.

The sequence joins TRBV20-1 to TRBJ2-3, with TRBD2 identical over 7 junction bases. Here the sequenced sample was PBMCs, mostly from graft donor cells, taken 360 days after TCRalphabeta/CD19-depleted stem cell transplant. This clonotype originated in a male patient between 5 and 17 years old who had a stem cell transplant for acute myeloid leukemia, so the T cells may come from the graft donor. The nucleotide sequence reads as follows: TGCAGTGCTACACAGCTAGCGGGCACAGATACGCAGTATTTT. It translates to CSATQLAGTDTQYF.